This T cell receptor (beta chain) comes out of a study of blood T cell repertoires in COVID-19 (dated by TCRdb to 2020 to 2022). At the level of the whole study: Samples covering the acute and convalescent phases of COVID-19 were provided by collaborators in the United States, Italy and Spain. Subjects who had been exposed to COVID-19, were actively infected with it, or had recovered from it provided the deeply sampled blood TCRbeta repertoires that made up the dataset. The material from the prospective study consisted of cDNA or gDNA derived from T cells, B-cell-depleted T cells, or PBMCs. HLA class I and class II types, where available, came from metadata supplied by the sample provider rather than from assay-based typing. The sample metadata nearly always contained a de-identified subject ID, COVID-19 status, age in years and sex. Samples were obtained from the ongoing ImmuneRACE study (first 160 participants) and from over 1,000 subjects provided by 6 global collaborators. The repertoires were released in a freely available public database meant as a resource for research on the immune response to SARS-CoV-2. Overall study outcomes, separate from this receptor: Clinical and demographic metadata were provided uncurated, with the amount varying by source and participant.

One collaborating source in Seattle enrolled patients during active infection and followed them longitudinally through the course of disease. Each collaborating institution followed its own protocols to collect whole blood in K2EDTA tubes. For TCRbeta analysis, collaborators shipped samples as frozen whole blood, isolated PBMCs, or DNA extracted from either of those sample types. Concerning this clone: What this receptor recognizes is not known. No much larger clone exists at a distance of one base, and base qualities are not known.

The CDR3 starts with the cysteine, ends with the phenylalanine, and has 15 residues. The DNA shown is the 45-base CDR3, in frame from base 1. CDR1 MNHEY and CDR2 SVGAGI were looked up in the germline V gene. Trimming at the junction amounts to 1 base on V and 2 bases on J, and the germline ends lie 11 bases apart. TCRbeta CDR3 regions were amplified from genomic DNA using the immunoSEQ Assay, a bias-controlled multiplex PCR. Under the source paper's analysis protocol: The number of nucleated cells in each sample was estimated from the amplification of reference gene primers within the assay. To quantify the absolute abundance of each unique TCRbeta CDR3 rearrangement, sequence reads were collapsed and filtered. For each sample, productive Simpson clonality was calculated as the square root of Simpson's diversity index over productive rearrangements. TCRdb obtained this table from immuneACCESS and retained in-frame rearrangements with V and J assigned. These tables miss some clones; where compared with another copy, unresolved V genes account for less than half of the shortfall, and the remainder is unexplained. V, J and clone size derive from that table, while D and trimming were established from the DNA sequence. The sample table holds more than 80,000 clones, of which 87% were seen once. The top ten clones comprise 15% to 20% of the sample.

The clonotype was recovered from a woman aged 60 to 75 with COVID-19, enrolled during active disease. The chain employs TRBV6-5 and TRBJ1-1; no confident D gene assignment can be made. The sample comprised peripheral blood. The DNA sequence follows: TGTGCCAGCAGTTACTTCGGAAGACAAAACACTGAAGCTTTCTTT. Its translation is CASSYFGRQNTEAFF.